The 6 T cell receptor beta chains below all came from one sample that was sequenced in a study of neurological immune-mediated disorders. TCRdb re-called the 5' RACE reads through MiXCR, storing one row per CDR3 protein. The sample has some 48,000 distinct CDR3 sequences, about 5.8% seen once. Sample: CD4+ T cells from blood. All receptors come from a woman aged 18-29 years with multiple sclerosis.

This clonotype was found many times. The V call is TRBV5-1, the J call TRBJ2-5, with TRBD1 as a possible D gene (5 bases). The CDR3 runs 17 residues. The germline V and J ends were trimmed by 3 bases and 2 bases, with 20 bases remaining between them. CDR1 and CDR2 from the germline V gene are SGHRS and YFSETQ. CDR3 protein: CASSSDIRTVRQETQYF. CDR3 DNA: TGCGCCAGCAGCTCGGACATCAGGACGGTTAGACAAGAGACCCAGTACTTC.

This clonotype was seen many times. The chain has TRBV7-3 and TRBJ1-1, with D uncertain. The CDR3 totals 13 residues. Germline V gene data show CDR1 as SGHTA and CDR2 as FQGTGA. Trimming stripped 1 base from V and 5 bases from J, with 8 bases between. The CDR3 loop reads CASSLMVGTEAFF. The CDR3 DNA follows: TGTGCCAGCAGCTTAATGGTGGGAACTGAAGCTTTCTTT. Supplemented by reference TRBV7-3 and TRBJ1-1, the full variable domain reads GAGVSQTPSNKVTEKGKYVELRCDPISGHTALYWYRQSLGQGPEFLIYFQGTGAADDSGLPNDRFFAVRPEGSVSTLKIQRTERGDSAVYLCASSLMVGTEAFFGQGTRLTVV.

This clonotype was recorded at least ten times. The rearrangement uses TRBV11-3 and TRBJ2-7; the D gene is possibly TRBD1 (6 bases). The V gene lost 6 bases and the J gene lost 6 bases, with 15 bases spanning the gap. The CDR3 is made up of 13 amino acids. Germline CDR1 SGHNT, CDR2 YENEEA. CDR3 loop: CASSQNRDGEQYF. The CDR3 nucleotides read TGTGCCAGCAGTCAGAACAGGGACGGCGAGCAGTACTTC. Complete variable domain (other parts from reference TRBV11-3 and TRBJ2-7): EAGVVQSPRYKIIEKKQPVAFWCNPISGHNTLYWYLQNLGQGPELLIRYENEEAVDDSQLPKDRFSAERLKGVDSTLKIQPAELGDSAVYLCASSQNRDGEQYFGPGTRLTVT.

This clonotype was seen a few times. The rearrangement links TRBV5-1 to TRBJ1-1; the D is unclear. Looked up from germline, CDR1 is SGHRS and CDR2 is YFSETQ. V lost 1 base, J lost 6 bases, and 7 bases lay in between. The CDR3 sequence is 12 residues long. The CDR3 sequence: CASSLSAAEAFF. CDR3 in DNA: TGCGCCAGCAGCTTGAGCGCAGCTGAAGCTTTCTTT.

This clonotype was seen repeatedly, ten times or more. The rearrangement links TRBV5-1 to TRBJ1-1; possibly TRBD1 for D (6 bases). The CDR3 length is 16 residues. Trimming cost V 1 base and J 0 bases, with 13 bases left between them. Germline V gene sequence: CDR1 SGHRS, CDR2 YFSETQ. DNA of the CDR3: TGCGCCAGCAGCTTGCAGACAGGTTCTATGAACACTGAAGCTTTCTTT. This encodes CASSLQTGSMNTEAFF.

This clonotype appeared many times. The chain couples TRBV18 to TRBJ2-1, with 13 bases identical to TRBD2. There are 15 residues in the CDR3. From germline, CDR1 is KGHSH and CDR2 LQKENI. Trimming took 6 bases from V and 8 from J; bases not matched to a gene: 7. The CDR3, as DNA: TGTGCCAGCTCCCCCGGGACTAGCGGGATGCATGAGCAGTTCTTC. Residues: CASSPGTSGMHEQFF.